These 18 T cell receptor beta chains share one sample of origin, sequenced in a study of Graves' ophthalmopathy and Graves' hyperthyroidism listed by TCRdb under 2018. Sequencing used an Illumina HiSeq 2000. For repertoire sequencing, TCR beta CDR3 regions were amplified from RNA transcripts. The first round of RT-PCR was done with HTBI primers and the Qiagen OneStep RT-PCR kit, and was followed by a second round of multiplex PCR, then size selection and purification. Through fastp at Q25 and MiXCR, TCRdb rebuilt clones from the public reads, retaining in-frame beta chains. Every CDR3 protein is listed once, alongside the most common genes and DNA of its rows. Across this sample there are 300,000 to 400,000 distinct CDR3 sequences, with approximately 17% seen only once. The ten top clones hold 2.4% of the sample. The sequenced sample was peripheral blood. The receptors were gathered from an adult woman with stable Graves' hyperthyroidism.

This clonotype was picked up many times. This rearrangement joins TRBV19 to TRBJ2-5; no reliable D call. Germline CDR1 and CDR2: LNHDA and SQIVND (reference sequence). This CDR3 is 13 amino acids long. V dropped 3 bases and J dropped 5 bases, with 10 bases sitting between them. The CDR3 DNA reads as TGTGCCAGTAGTATGAGAGAGAGGGAGACCCAGTACTTC. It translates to CASSMRERETQYF.

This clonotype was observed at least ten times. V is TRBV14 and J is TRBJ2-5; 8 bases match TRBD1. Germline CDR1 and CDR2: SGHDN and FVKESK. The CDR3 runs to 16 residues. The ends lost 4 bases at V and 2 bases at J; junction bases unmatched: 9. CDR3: CASSRYRDRRQETQYF. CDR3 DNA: TGTGCCAGCAGCCGATATCGGGACAGGCGGCAAGAGACCCAGTACTTC. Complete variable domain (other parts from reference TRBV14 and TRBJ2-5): EAGVTQFPSHSVIEKGQTVTLRCDPISGHDNLYWYRRVMGKEIKFLLHFVKESKQDESGMPNNRFLAERTGGTYSTLKVQPAELEDSGVYFCASSRYRDRRQETQYFGPGTRLLVL.

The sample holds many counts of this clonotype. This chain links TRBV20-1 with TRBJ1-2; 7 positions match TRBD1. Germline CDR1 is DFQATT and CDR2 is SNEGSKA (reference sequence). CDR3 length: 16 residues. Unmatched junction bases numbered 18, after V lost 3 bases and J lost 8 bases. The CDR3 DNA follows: TGCAGTGCTAGCTCACAGGGGTCGCCTACTCTATTCGGCTACACCTTC. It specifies CSASSQGSPTLFGYTF.

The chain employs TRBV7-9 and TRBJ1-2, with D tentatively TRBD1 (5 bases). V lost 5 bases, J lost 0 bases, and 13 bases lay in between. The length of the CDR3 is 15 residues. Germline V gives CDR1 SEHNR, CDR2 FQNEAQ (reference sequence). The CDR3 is CASSGQDRTNYGYTF. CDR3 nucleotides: TGTGCCAGCAGCGGACAAGACAGAACTAACTATGGCTACACCTTC.

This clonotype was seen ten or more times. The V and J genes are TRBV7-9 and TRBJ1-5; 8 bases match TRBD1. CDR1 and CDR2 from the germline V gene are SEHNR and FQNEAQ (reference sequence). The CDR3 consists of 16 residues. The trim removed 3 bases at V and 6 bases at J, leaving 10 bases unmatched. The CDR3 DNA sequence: TGTGCCAGCAGCTTCCTACCAGGGGGCGCGCTTCAGCCCCAGCATTTT. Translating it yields CASSFLPGGALQPQHF.

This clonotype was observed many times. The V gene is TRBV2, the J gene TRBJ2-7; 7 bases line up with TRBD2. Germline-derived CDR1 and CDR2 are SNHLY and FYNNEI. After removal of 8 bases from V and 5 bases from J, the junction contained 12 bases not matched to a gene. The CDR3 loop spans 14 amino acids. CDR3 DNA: TGTGCCAGCGTCCGGGAGCGGGACTCACACGAGCAGTACTTC. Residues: CASVRERDSHEQYF. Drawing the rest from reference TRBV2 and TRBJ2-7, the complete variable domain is EPEVTQTPSHQVTQMGQEVILRCVPISNHLYFYWYRQILGQKVEFLVSFYNNEISEKSEIFDDQFSVERPDGSNFTLKIRSTKLEDSAMYFCASVRERDSHEQYFGPGTRLTVT.

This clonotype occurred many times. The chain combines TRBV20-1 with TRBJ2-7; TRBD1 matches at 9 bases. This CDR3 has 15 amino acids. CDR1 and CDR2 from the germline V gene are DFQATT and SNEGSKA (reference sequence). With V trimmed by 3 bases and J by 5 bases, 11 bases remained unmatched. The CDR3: CSASTELTGGDEQYF. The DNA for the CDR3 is TGCAGTGCTAGCACCGAACTGACAGGGGGAGACGAGCAGTACTTC.

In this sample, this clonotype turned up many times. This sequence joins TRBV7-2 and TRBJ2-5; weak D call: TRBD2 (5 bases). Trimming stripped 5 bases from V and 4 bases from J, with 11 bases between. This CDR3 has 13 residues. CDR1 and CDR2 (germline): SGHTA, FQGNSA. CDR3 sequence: CASSRSGGETQYF. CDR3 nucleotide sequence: TGTGCCAGCAGCCGGAGCGGTGGAGAGACCCAGTACTTC.

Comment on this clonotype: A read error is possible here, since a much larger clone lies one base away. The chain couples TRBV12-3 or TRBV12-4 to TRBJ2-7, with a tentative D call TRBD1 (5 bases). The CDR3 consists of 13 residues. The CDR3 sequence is CASRPQGSYELYF. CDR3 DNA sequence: TGTGCCAGCAGGCCCCAGGGATCGTACGAGCTGTACTTC.

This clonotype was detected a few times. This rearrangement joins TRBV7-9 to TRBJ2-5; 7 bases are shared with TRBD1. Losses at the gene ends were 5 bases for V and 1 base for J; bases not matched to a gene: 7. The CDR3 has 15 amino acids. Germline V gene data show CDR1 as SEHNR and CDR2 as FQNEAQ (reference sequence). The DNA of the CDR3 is TGTGCCAGCAGCCCATGGGACAGTATCCAAGAGACCCAGTACTTC. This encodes CASSPWDSIQETQYF. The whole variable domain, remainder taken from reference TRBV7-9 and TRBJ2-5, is DTGVSQNPRHKITKRGQNVTFRCDPISEHNRLYWYRQTLGQGPEFLTYFQNEAQLEKSRLLSDRFSAERPKGSFSTLEIQRTEQGDSAMYLCASSPWDSIQETQYFGPGTRLLVL.

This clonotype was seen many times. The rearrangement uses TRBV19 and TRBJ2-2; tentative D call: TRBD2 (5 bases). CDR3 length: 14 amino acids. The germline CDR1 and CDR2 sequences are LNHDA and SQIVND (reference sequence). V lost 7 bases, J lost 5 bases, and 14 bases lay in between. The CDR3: CASIPSSRTGELFF. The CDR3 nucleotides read TGTGCCAGTATCCCGTCTAGCCGGACCGGGGAGCTGTTTTTT. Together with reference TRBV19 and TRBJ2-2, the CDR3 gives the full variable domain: DGGITQSPKYLFRKEGQNVTLSCEQNLNHDAMYWYRQDPGQGLRLIYYSQIVNDFQKGDIAEGYSVSREKKESFPLTVTSAQKNPTAFYLCASIPSSRTGELFFGEGSRLTVL.

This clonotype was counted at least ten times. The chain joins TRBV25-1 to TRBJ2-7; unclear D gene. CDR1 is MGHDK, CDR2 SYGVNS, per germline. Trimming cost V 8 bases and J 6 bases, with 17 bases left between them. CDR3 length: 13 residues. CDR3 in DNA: TGTGCCAGCTCTGCGAGAAGGAGTGCCGAGCAGTACTTC. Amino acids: CASSARRSAEQYF.

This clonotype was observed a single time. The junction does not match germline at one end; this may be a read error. The CDR3 DNA follows: TGTGCCGGCAGCTTACTTAGGGGCGCTCGTTCCGAGCAGTACTTC. Protein sequence: CAGSLLRGARSEQYF. V usage is TRBV7-9 and J usage is TRBJ2-7, with D tentatively TRBD1 (5 bases). Germline V CDR1 and CDR2: SEHNR, FQNEAQ (reference sequence). This CDR3 contains 15 residues.

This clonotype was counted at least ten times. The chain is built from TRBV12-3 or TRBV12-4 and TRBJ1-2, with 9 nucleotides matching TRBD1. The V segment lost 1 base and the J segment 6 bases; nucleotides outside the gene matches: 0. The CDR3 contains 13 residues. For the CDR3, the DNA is TGTGCCAGCAGTTTAGGGACAGGGGATGGCTACACCTTC. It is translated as CASSLGTGDGYTF.

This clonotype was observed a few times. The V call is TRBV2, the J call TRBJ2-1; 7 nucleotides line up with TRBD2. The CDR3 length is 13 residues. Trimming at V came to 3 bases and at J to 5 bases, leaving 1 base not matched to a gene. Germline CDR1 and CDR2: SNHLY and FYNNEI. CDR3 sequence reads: CASSDLADNEQFF. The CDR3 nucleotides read TGTGCCAGCAGTGATCTAGCGGACAATGAGCAGTTCTTC. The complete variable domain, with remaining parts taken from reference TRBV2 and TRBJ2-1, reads EPEVTQTPSHQVTQMGQEVILRCVPISNHLYFYWYRQILGQKVEFLVSFYNNEISEKSEIFDDQFSVERPDGSNFTLKIRSTKLEDSAMYFCASSDLADNEQFFGPGTRLTVL.

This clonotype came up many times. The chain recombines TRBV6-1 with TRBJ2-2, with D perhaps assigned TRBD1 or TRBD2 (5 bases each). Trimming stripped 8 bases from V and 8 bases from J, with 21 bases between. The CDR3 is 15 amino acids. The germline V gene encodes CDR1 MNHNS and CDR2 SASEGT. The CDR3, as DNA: TGTGCCAGCCTCAGAACCGGGGCCATCCCTGGGGAGCTGTTTTTT. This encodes CASLRTGAIPGELFF.

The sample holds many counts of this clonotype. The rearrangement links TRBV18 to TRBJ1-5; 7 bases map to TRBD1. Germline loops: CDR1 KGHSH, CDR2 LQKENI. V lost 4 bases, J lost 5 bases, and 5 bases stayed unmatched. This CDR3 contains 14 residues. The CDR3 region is CASSRSGGDQPQHF. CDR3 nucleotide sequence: TGTGCCAGCTCACGATCAGGGGGTGATCAGCCCCAGCATTTT.

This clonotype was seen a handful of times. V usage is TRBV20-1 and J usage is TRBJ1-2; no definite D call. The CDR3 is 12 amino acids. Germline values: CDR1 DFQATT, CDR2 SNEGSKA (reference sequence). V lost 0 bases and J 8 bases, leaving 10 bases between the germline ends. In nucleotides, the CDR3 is TGCAGTGCTAGAGATCCCCTATACGGCTACACCTTC. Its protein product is CSARDPLYGYTF.